Listed here is a single T cell receptor beta chain. Authors' processing steps: Counts of nucleated cells, estimated from reference gene primer amplification, were obtained. The protocol was immunoSEQ multiplex PCR, while the TCRdb copy is restricted to in-frame clones and leaves out a portion. V, J and clone size were drawn from that table, and D and trimming were deduced from the DNA. There are some 180,000 clones in the sample; roughly 84% occur only once, and around 13% lies in the top ten. This entry belongs to a study of blood T cell repertoires in COVID-19. Germline V CDR1 and CDR2: LNHDA, SQIVND (reference sequence). CDR3 length equals 15 residues. V lost 5 bases, J lost 5 bases, and 6 bases stayed unmatched.

The source of this sequence is a human donor in a cohort sampled during active COVID-19. The chain has TRBV19 and TRBJ1-4, with 9 positions matching TRBD1. Sequencing was done on a sample of peripheral blood. CDR3 amino acids: CASSPAGTGNEKLFF. The CDR3 region has the DNA TGTGCCAGTAGTCCAGCTGGGACAGGGAATGAAAAACTGTTTTTT.